The entry below gives a single T cell receptor (beta chain) sequence along with its context. The antigen is undetermined. A read error may be the cause here, since a much bigger clone is one base away. Active moderate-to-severe ophthalmopathy, Clinical Activity Score at least 3, NOSPECS at least 4, under 3 months' duration. Clinical symptoms, serum thyroxine and TRAb, thyroid ultrasound and orbital computed tomography together formed the diagnostic basis. The sample comes from a study of T cells in Graves' hyperthyroidism and ophthalmopathy. Amplification targeted TCR beta CDR3 regions from RNA transcripts. HTBI primers were used for first-round RT-PCR of the TCR CDR3. TCRdb fed the multiplex PCR reads into MiXCR, producing one record per CDR3 protein. The sample carries 410,000 or so distinct CDR3 sequences, roughly 14% recorded once. Points from the study as a whole: Ophthalmopathy was told apart from stable hyperthyroidism by a 13 V-J model. Ophthalmopathy was identified by the model a median about six months ahead of onset.

Sequencing input: blood. The TCR comes from a man aged 18-30 years with Graves' ophthalmopathy.

The CDR3 DNA reads as TGCGCCAGCGGCTTGGGGGGGGCGGGGGTGAGCACTGAAGCTTTCTTT. Translating it yields CASGLGGAGVSTEAFF. V gene TRBV5-1 combines with J gene TRBJ1-1; a weak D match, TRBD1 (6 bases). Germline V gene sequence: CDR1 SGHRS, CDR2 YFSETQ. The CDR3 covers 16 residues.